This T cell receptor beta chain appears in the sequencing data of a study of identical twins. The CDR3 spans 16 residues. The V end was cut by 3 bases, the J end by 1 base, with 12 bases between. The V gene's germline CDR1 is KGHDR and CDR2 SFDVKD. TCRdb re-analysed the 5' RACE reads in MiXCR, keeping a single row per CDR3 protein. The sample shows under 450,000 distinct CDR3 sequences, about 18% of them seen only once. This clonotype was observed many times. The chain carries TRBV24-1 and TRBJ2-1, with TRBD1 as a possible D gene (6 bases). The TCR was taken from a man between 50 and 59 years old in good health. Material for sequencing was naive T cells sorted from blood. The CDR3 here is CATSDLDSDSYNEQFF. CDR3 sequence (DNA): TGTGCCACCAGTGATCTGGACAGTGATTCCTACAATGAGCAGTTCTTC.